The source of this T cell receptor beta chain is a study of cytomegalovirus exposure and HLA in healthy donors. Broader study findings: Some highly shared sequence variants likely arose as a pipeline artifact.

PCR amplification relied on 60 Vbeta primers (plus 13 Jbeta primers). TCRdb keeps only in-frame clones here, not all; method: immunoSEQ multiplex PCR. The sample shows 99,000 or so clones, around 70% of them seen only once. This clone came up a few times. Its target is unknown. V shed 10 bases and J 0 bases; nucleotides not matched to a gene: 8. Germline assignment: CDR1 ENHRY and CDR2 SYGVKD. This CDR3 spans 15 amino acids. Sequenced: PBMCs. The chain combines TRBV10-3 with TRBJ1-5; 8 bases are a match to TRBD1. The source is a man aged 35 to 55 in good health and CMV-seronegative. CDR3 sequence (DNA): TGTGCCACTTCACAGGGGGGCCCTAGCAATCAGCCCCAGCATTTT. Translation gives CATSQGGPSNQPQHF.